This TCR beta chain was identified during a study of T-cell reconstitution after alpha-beta-depleted transplantation in children. The study's findings and limits: At one year after transplant, newly produced T cells mostly accounted for T-cell counts and diversity. Alpha-beta T cells present about two months after transplant were reported to originate from several hundred expanded graft clones. Surviving recipient T cells and intrathymic progenitors accounted for some patients' high TCRbeta diversity at day 60.

This clonotype was counted ten times or more. The target antigen is unknown. Germline CDR1 reads SGHRS; CDR2 reads YFSETQ. V shed 1 base, J shed 4 bases, and the junction held 13 bases outside the gene matches. The CDR3 covers 18 residues. A library of TCRbeta sequences, prepared with unique molecular identifiers, was generated. Via MiXCR, TCRdb re-called the PCR reads, giving one row per CDR3 protein. The data show over 150,000 distinct CDR3 sequences, around 10% seen once. V and J are TRBV5-1 and TRBJ2-1; the match to TRBD2 covers 8 bases. Sequencing was performed on PBMCs, taken before TCRalphabeta/CD19-depleted stem cell transplant. The TCR was taken from a boy aged 2-15 years with acute myeloid leukemia, due to receive a stem cell transplant. The DNA of the CDR3 is TGCGCCAGCAGCTTGAACTTGGTGGGACTAGTCCTTTACAATGAGCAGTTCTTC. Protein product: CASSLNLVGLVLYNEQFF. The variable domain in full, completed from reference TRBV5-1 and TRBJ2-1, reads KAGVTQTPRYLIKTRGQQVTLSCSPISGHRSVSWYQQTPGQGLQFLFEYFSETQRNKGNFPGRFSGRQFSNSRSEMNVSTLELGDSALYLCASSLNLVGLVLYNEQFFGPGTRLTVL.